A single sample is the source of the 24 T cell receptor beta chains below, sequenced in a study of T cells in Graves' hyperthyroidism and ophthalmopathy. Amplified regions were TCR beta CDR3 sequences from RNA transcripts. HTBI primers drove first-round RT-PCR of the TCR CDR3. TCRdb processed the multiplex PCR reads anew with MiXCR; each CDR3 protein has one entry. Here the sample spans fewer than 300,000 distinct CDR3 sequences, 12% to 15% being singletons. Sequenced input: blood. The receptors were gathered from a woman aged 45-65 years with Graves' hyperthyroidism that later progressed to Graves' ophthalmopathy.

Comments on this clonotype: The junction departs from germline at one end; a sequencing error may be responsible. This sequence joins TRBV7-7 and TRBJ2-5; no firm D call. Germline loops: CDR1 SSHAT, CDR2 FNYEAQ (reference sequence). This CDR3 has 14 residues. The CDR3 here is CASSFSGRQETQYF. DNA of the CDR3: TGTGCTAGCAGCTTCAGTGGCAGGCAAGAGACCCAGTACTTC.

The chain joins TRBV20-1 to TRBJ2-5; TRBD2 matches 7 bases. Germline CDR1 is DFQATT and CDR2 is SNEGSKA (reference sequence). This CDR3 spans 11 amino acids. V shed 3 bases, J shed 9 bases, and the junction held 4 bases outside the gene matches. CDR3 sequence reads: CSASSRGAQYF. In nucleotides, the CDR3 is TGCAGTGCTAGTTCCCGGGGGGCCCAGTACTTC.

This clonotype was observed a handful of times. The chain couples TRBV5-1 to TRBJ1-6; 9 positions agree with TRBD1. This CDR3 contains 17 residues. Trimming at V came to 0 bases and at J to 7 bases, leaving 8 bases not matched to a gene. Germline V gene data show CDR1 as SGHRS and CDR2 as YFSETQ. The CDR3 coding sequence is TGCGCCAGCAGCTTGGGAACCGGGACAGGGAAGAATTCACCCCTCCACTTT. Protein sequence: CASSLGTGTGKNSPLHF.

This clonotype showed up many times. This chain links TRBV2 with TRBJ2-7; 8 bases match TRBD2. This CDR3 has 15 amino acids. V shed 4 bases, J shed 5 bases, and the junction held 10 bases outside the gene matches. Looked up from germline, CDR1 is SNHLY and CDR2 is FYNNEI. In DNA, the CDR3 is TGTGCCAGCAGTGTATCGAGGACTAGCAACCACGAGCAGTACTTC. It yields the protein CASSVSRTSNHEQYF.

This clonotype was observed at least ten times. The CDR3 DNA sequence: TGTGCCAGCAGGAAAATAAACACCATATATTTT. Amino acid sequence: CASRKINTIYF. V gene TRBV2 combines with J gene TRBJ1-3; unclear D gene. In germline, CDR1 is SNHLY, CDR2 FYNNEI. The CDR3 runs 11 residues. Trimming removed 6 bases from V and 6 bases from J, with 6 bases in between.

V usage is TRBV28 and J usage is TRBJ1-3; D perhaps matches TRBD1 (6 bases). Per germline, CDR1 MDHEN and CDR2 SYDVKM. Trimming left V 6 bases short and J 0 bases short, with 9 bases between. The CDR3 is 14 residues long. In nucleotides, the CDR3 is TGTGCCAGCAGGATGGACAGCTCTGGAAACACCATATATTTT. Translated, it gives CASRMDSSGNTIYF.

This clonotype was seen at least ten times. The chain employs TRBV7-9 and TRBJ2-5, with 13 bases aligning to TRBD2. The CDR3 has 17 residues. The ends lost 5 bases at V and 0 bases at J; junction bases unmatched: 6. Germline-derived CDR1 and CDR2 are SEHNR and FQNEAQ (reference sequence). In nucleotides, the CDR3 is TGTGCCAGCAGCGTTCCGGGACTAGCGGGGAACCAAGAGACCCAGTACTTC. The encoded protein is CASSVPGLAGNQETQYF. Filled out from reference TRBV7-9 and TRBJ2-5, the complete variable domain reads DTGVSQNPRHKITKRGQNVTFRCDPISEHNRLYWYRQTLGQGPEFLTYFQNEAQLEKSRLLSDRFSAERPKGSFSTLEIQRTEQGDSAMYLCASSVPGLAGNQETQYFGPGTRLLVL.

This clonotype showed up many times. J is TRBJ2-7 and V is TRBV2; D may be TRBD2 (5 bases). Per the germline V gene, CDR1 is SNHLY and CDR2 is FYNNEI. This CDR3 region has 12 residues. V lost 10 bases and J lost 2, with 12 bases in between. The CDR3 is CATKTGTYEQYF. Here the CDR3 DNA reads TGTGCCACCAAGACGGGAACCTACGAGCAGTACTTC.

This clonotype was detected ten times or more. The J gene is TRBJ2-5, the V gene TRBV6-1, with 7 bases aligning to TRBD1. This CDR3 spans 17 amino acids. Per germline, CDR1 MNHNS and CDR2 SASEGT. V trimming: 6 bases; J trimming: 3 bases; junction bases outside the gene matches: 16. CDR3 amino acids: CASSFLSYRGREETQYF. The CDR3 region has the DNA TGTGCCAGCAGCTTTCTTTCTTACAGGGGAAGGGAAGAGACCCAGTACTTC.

This clonotype was recorded at least ten times. The chain employs TRBV5-4 and TRBJ2-7; perhaps TRBD1 as D (5 bases). The germline V and J ends were trimmed by 2 bases and 0 bases, with 9 bases remaining between them. The CDR3 length is 14 residues. Germline CDR1 and CDR2: SGHNT and YYREEE (reference sequence). The CDR3 here is CASSFRQSSYEQYF. CDR3 nucleotides: TGTGCCAGCAGCTTCCGACAGAGCTCCTACGAGCAGTACTTC.

The genes are TRBV3-1 and TRBJ2-7; D is uncertain. Trimming took 0 bases from V and 0 from J, leaving 9 bases between them. Germline V CDR1 and CDR2: LGHDT, YNNKEL (reference sequence). The CDR3 extends over 15 amino acids. The DNA for the CDR3 is TGTGCCAGCAGCCAAGAATTAACCAGCTCCTACGAGCAGTACTTC. Its translation is CASSQELTSSYEQYF.

This clonotype has a count of ten or more. This chain uses TRBV2 with TRBJ1-2; D gene uncertain. CDR1 SNHLY and CDR2 FYNNEI come from the germline V gene. The CDR3 consists of 13 residues. With 8 bases removed from V and 4 bases from J, the gap between germline ends came to 14 bases. The CDR3 DNA reads TGTGCCAGCGTAGACGGAGAGACCTATGGCTACACCTTC. Residues: CASVDGETYGYTF. Supplemented by reference TRBV2 and TRBJ1-2, the full variable domain reads EPEVTQTPSHQVTQMGQEVILRCVPISNHLYFYWYRQILGQKVEFLVSFYNNEISEKSEIFDDQFSVERPDGSNFTLKIRSTKLEDSAMYFCASVDGETYGYTFGSGTRLTVV.

V usage is TRBV15 and J usage is TRBJ1-2; 7 positions match TRBD1. CDR3 length: 14 amino acids. From germline, CDR1 is LNHNV and CDR2 YYDKDF (reference sequence). V was pared by 2 bases and J by 8 bases, with 8 bases of the junction left unmatched. Written as DNA, the CDR3 is TGTGCCACCAGCAGACAACAGGGGAGAGGAGGCTACACCTTC. The encoded protein is CATSRQQGRGGYTF.

This clonotype was detected many times. The V gene is TRBV27, the J gene TRBJ2-3, with D perhaps TRBD1 or TRBD2 (5 bases each). This CDR3 is built from 15 residues. Trimming removed 2 bases from V and 1 base from J, with 10 bases in between. Germline V gene lookup returns CDR1 MNHEY and CDR2 SMNVEV (reference sequence). In nucleotides, the CDR3 is TGTGCCAGCAGTTTAGCCCGGGGCGGCACAGATACGCAGTATTTT. Its protein product is CASSLARGGTDTQYF.

In this sample, this clonotype turned up many times. One junction end does not reproduce the germline sequence, and a read error may be involved. This chain uses TRBV28 with TRBJ1-1; D is unresolved. This CDR3 has 13 residues. The germline gives CDR1 MDHEN, CDR2 SYDVKM. CDR3 sequence (DNA): TGTGCCAGCAGGCCGGACCCTTTAACTGAAACTTTCTTT. It encodes CASRPDPLTETFF. Filled out from reference TRBV28 and TRBJ1-1, the complete variable domain reads DVKVTQSSRYLVKRTGEKVFLECVQDMDHENMFWYRQDPGLGLRLIYFSYDVKMKEKGDIPEGYSVSREKKERFSLILESASTNQTSMYLCASRPDPLTETFFGQGTRLTVV.

The V call is TRBV10-3, the J call TRBJ2-5, with 7 bases matching TRBD2. The V gene end was trimmed by 2 bases and the J gene end by 3 bases; junction bases not matched to a gene: 12. Germline assignment: CDR1 ENHRY and CDR2 SYGVKD. This CDR3 is 17 amino acids long. Written as DNA, the CDR3 is TGTGCCATCAGTGAGGGTTCGCTAGCGGCCACGGAAGAGACCCAGTACTTC. Its translation: CAISEGSLAATEETQYF.

The chain combines TRBV11-2 with TRBJ1-4; TRBD1 agrees at 8 bases. Trimming cost V 0 bases and J 1 base; bases outside gene matches: 4. The CDR3 runs 17 residues. Germline CDR1 reads SGHAT; CDR2 reads FQNNGV. The CDR3 region is CASSLDRGRGTNEKLFF. The CDR3 DNA reads as TGTGCCAGCAGCTTAGACAGGGGGCGAGGAACTAATGAAAAACTGTTTTTT.

This clonotype was seen a few times. This chain joins TRBV4-1 and TRBJ1-5; 9 nucleotides line up with TRBD1. The CDR3 consists of 19 residues. Germline V lookup: CDR1 MGHRA, CDR2 YSYEKL. V was clipped by 2 bases and J by 3 bases; unmatched bases: 14. The DNA for the CDR3 is TGCGCCAGCAGCCAAAGTCCTACGGCCGGGACAGGGAACAATCAGCCCCAGCATTTT. Translating it yields CASSQSPTAGTGNNQPQHF.

At least ten counts were recorded for this clonotype. The chain recombines TRBV28 with TRBJ1-3, with D perhaps TRBD1 (5 bases). The CDR3 spans 16 residues. The V end was cut by 5 bases, the J end by 0 bases, with 14 bases between. CDR1 is MDHEN and CDR2 is SYDVKM in the germline V gene. The CDR3 nucleotides are TGTGCCAGCAGTCTCCCGGGACTGTACTCTGGAAACACCATATATTTT. Translation gives CASSLPGLYSGNTIYF.

This clonotype was recorded at least ten times. The V and J genes are TRBV20-1 and TRBJ2-5; a possible D gene is TRBD1 (5 bases). The CDR3 runs 14 residues. Germline assignment: CDR1 DFQATT and CDR2 SNEGSKA (reference sequence). V lost 4 bases, J lost 2 bases, and 14 bases lay in between. This CDR3 reads CSAKRWQGQETQYF. CDR3 in DNA: TGCAGTGCTAAACGTTGGCAGGGTCAAGAGACCCAGTACTTC.

The chain has TRBV19 and TRBJ2-1; D unresolved. In germline, CDR1 is LNHDA, CDR2 SQIVND (reference sequence). Trimming took 7 bases from V and 2 from J, leaving 9 bases between them. This CDR3 has 13 residues. The CDR3 protein is CASTPTPYNEQFF. In DNA, the CDR3 is TGTGCCAGTACCCCAACCCCCTACAATGAGCAGTTCTTC. Based on the CDR3 plus reference TRBV19 and TRBJ2-1, the full variable domain is DGGITQSPKYLFRKEGQNVTLSCEQNLNHDAMYWYRQDPGQGLRLIYYSQIVNDFQKGDIAEGYSVSREKKESFPLTVTSAQKNPTAFYLCASTPTPYNEQFFGPGTRLTVL.

This clonotype was found many times. The chain is built from TRBV5-1 and TRBJ2-2; the D is unclear. The germline gives CDR1 SGHRS, CDR2 YFSETQ. V was pared by 7 bases and J by 3 bases, with 4 bases between. The CDR3 is made up of 11 amino acids. Here the CDR3 DNA reads TGCGCCAGCGCAGACACCGGGGAGCTGTTTTTT. It encodes CASADTGELFF.

In this sample, this clonotype turned up many times. The chain couples TRBV20-1 to TRBJ1-5; D remains ambiguous. V was pared by 3 bases and J by 5 bases, with 23 bases between. The CDR3 runs 17 residues. Looked up from germline, CDR1 is DFQATT and CDR2 is SNEGSKA (reference sequence). CDR3 sequence reads: CSARAGFSRNPHQPQHF. The CDR3 coding sequence is TGCAGTGCTAGGGCCGGCTTCTCCCGTAACCCCCATCAGCCCCAGCATTTT.

The rearrangement links TRBV7-9 to TRBJ1-2; D remains ambiguous. CDR3 length: 14 amino acids. With 1 base removed from V and 5 bases from J, the gap between germline ends came to 11 bases. From germline, CDR1 is SEHNR and CDR2 FQNEAQ (reference sequence). The CDR3 reads CASSLEVDLYGYTF. For the CDR3, the DNA is TGTGCCAGCAGCTTAGAGGTCGATCTTTATGGCTACACCTTC.